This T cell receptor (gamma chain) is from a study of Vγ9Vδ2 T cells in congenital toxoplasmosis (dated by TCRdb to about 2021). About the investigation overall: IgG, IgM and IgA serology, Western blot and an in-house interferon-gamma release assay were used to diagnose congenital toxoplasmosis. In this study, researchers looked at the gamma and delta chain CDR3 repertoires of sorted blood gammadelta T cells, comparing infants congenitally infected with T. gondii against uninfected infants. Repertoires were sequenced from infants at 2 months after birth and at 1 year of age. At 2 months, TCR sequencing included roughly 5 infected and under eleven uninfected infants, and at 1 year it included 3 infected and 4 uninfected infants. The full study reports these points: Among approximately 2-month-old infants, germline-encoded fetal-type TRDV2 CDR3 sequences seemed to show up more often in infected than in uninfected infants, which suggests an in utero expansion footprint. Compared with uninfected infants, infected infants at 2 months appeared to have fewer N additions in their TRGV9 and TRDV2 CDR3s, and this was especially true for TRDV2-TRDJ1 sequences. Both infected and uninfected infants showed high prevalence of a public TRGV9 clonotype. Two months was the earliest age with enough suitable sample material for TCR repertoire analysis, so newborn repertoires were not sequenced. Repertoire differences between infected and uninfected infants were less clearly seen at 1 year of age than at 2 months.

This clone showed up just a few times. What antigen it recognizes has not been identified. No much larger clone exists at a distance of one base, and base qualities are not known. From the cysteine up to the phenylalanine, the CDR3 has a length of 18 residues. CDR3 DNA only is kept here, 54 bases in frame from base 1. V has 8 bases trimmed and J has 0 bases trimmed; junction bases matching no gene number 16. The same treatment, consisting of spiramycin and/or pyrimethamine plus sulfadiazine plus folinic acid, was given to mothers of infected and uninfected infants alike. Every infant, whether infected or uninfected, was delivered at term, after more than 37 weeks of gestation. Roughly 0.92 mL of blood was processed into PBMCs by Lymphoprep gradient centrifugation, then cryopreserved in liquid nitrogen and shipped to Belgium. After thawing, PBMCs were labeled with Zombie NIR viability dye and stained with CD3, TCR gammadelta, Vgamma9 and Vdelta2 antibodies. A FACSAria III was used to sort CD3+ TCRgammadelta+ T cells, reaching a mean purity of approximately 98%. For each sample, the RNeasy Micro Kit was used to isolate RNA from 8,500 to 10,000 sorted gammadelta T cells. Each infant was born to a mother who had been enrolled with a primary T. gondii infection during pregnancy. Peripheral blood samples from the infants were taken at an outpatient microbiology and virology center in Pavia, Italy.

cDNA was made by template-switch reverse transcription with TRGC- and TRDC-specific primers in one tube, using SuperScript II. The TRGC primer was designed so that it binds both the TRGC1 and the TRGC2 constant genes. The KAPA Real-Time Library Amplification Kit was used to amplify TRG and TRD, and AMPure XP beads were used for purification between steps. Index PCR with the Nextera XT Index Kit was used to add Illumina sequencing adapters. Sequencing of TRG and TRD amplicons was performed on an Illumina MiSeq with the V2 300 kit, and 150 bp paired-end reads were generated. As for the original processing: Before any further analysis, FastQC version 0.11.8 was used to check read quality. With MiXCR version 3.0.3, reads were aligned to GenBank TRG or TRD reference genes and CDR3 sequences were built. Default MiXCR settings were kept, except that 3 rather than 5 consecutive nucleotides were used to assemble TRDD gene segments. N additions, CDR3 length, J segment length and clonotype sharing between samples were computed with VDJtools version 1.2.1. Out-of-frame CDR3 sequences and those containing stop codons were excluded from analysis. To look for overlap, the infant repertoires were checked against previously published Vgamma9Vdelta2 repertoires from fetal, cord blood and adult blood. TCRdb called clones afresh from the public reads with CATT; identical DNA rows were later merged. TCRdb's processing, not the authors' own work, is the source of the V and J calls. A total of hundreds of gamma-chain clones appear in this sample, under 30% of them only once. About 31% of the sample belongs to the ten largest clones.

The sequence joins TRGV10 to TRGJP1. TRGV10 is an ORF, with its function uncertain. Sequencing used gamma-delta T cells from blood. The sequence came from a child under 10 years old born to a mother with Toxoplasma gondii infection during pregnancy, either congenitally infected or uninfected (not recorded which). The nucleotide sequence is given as TGTGCTGCGTGGGACCCTCGTTTGGACGATACCACTGGTTGGTTCAAGATATTT. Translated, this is CAAWDPRLDDTTGWFKIF.